These T cell receptor beta chains were read from a single sample in a study of siplizumab effects on memory and regulatory T cells. Clones were sequenced by immunoSEQ multiplex PCR, and TCRdb holds only the in-frame ones, with some missing. The data show roughly 26,000 clones, approximately 82% seen once. The source material was memory CD4+ T cells sorted from blood. The receptors were gathered from a human donor in good health. Both conserved end residues are part of each CDR3. Each record gives: clone size, V gene, J gene, D gene, CDR3 protein, CDR3 DNA. A D gene is named only where the DNA matches it firmly. Expanded clones get a size class; other rows say once, few or many, or leave the size out.

.	TRBV5-8	TRBJ1-2	.	CASSPTGQGGYGYTF	TGTGCCAGCAGCCCAACAGGGCAAGGCGGCTATGGCTACACCTTC
.	TRBV7-8	TRBJ2-7	.	CASSQLRQGYEQYF	TGTGCCAGCAGCCAGCTCAGGCAGGGCTACGAGCAGTACTTC
.	TRBV5-4	TRBJ2-5	TRBD2	CASSLKLAAQETQYF	TGTGCCAGCAGCTTGAAACTAGCGGCCCAAGAGACCCAGTACTTC
.	TRBV7-3	TRBJ2-3	TRBD2	CASSLTGLAAPGGQYF	TGTGCCAGCAGCTTAACAGGACTAGCGGCCCCGGGGGGGCAGTATTTT
.	TRBV19	TRBJ2-7	TRBD2	CASSIGGGLSYEQYF	TGTGCCAGTAGTATAGGGGGAGGGCTCTCCTACGAGCAGTACTTC
.	TRBV19	TRBJ1-1	.	CASSIGTTNTEAFF	TGTGCCAGTAGTATAGGCACGACAAACACTGAAGCTTTCTTT
few	TRBV4-2	TRBJ2-7	.	CASSQEGINTREQYF	TGTGCCAGCAGCCAAGAGGGCATTAATACGAGAGAGCAGTACTTC
.	TRBV6-1	TRBJ1-5	TRBD1	CASASGGFLPQHF	TGTGCCAGCGCTTCAGGGGGGTTCTTGCCCCAGCATTTT
.	TRBV5-1	TRBJ1-1	.	CASSLIRGPDEAFF	TGCGCCAGCAGCTTAATCAGGGGACCAGATGAAGCTTTCTTT
few	TRBV19	TRBJ2-1	TRBD2	CASSIDGAGGNNEQFF	TGTGCCAGTAGTATAGATGGAGCGGGAGGCAACAATGAGCAGTTCTTC
.	TRBV21-1	TRBJ1-2	.	CASSKGQDSSGYTF	TGTGCCAGCAGCAAAGGGCAGGACAGCAGTGGCTACACCTTC
.	TRBV28	TRBJ1-3	.	CASRTTQNSGNTIYF	TGTGCCAGCAGGACTACACAGAACTCTGGAAACACCATATATTTT